This T cell receptor (beta chain) was sequenced for a study of blood T cell repertoires in COVID-19. Libraries were prepared by immunoSEQ multiplex PCR; TCRdb keeps only in-frame clonotypes and omits some of them. The repertoire includes more than 250,000 clones, approximately 92% of them detected once, and roughly 20% sits in the top ten. This CDR3 has 13 residues. The V and J ends lost 2 bases and 10 bases respectively, with 12 bases between them. The germline V gene has CDR1 SGHNT and CDR2 YENEEA. The receptor comes from a woman younger than 45 who had recovered from COVID-19. The chain combines TRBV11-3 with TRBJ2-1, with D possibly TRBD2 on 7 matching bases. Source material: PBMCs or T cells enriched from blood (not recorded which). The CDR3 loop reads CASSLTRGGEQFF. The CDR3 region has the DNA TGTGCCAGCAGCTTAACGAGGGGGGGGGAGCAGTTCTTC.